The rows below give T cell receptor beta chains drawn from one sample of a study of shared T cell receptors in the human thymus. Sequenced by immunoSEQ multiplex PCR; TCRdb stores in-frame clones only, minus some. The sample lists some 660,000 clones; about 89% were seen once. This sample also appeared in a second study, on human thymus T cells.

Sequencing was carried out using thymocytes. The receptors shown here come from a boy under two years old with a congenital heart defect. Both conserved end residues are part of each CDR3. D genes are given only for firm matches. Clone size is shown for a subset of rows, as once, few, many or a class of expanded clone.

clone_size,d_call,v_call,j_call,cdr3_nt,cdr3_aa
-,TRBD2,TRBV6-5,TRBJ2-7,TGTGCCAGCAGTTACTCTACTAGCGGTCTCTCCTACGAGCAGTACTTC,CASSYSTSGLSYEQYF
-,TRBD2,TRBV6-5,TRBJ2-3,TGTGCCAGCAGCCAGTCTAGCGGGGGAGTTGATACGCAGTATTTT,CASSQSSGGVDTQYF
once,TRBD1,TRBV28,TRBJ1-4,TGTGCCAGCAGTTCCCCCCTAGACAGGGAAAATGAAAAACTGTTTTTT,CASSSPLDRENEKLFF
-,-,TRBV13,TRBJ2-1,TGTGCCAGCAGCCGAAAGGAGGGTTACAATGAGCAGTTCTTC,CASSRKEGYNEQFF
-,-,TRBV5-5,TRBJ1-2,TGTGCCAGCAGCTTGATGTCAGGGGATCCTAACTATGGCTACACCTTC,CASSLMSGDPNYGYTF
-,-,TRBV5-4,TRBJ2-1,TGTGCCAGCAGCGACCGACTCTACAATGAGCAGTTCTTC,CASSDRLYNEQFF
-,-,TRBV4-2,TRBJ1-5,TGTGCCAGCAGCCAAGATGACCAGGGAGGGCAGCCCCAGCATTTT,CASSQDDQGGQPQHF
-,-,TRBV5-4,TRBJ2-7,TGTGCCAGCAGCCGTTTGTTGGGGGCCGTAAACGAGCAGTACTTC,CASSRLLGAVNEQYF
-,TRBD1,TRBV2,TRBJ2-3,TGTGCCGGGGGGACAGGGGGCGAATTTAAGGCAGATACGCAGTATTTT,CAGGTGGEFKADTQYF
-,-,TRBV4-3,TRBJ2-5,TGCGCCAGCAGCCAAGGATCTACTGCAGAGACCCAGTACTTC,CASSQGSTAETQYF
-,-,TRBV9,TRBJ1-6,TGTGCCAGCACCCCAAGAGACAGCGATTCACCGAATTCACCCCTCCACTTT,CASTPRDSDSPNSPLHF
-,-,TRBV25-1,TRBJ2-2,TGTGCCAGCAGTGAAGTCGGGAGAGGCACCGGGGAGCTGTTTTTT,CASSEVGRGTGELFF
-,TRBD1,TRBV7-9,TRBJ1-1,TGTGCCAGCACACAGGGGGGTACTGAAGCTTTCTTT,CASTQGGTEAFF
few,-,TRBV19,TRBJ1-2,TGTGCCAGTAGTAGAGCCGGGACTGGCTATGGCTACACCTTC,CASSRAGTGYGYTF
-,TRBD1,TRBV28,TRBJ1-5,TGTGCCAGCAGTTTGATTCGGACAGGGAGGCATCAGCCCCAGCATTTT,CASSLIRTGRHQPQHF
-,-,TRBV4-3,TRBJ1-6,TGCGCCAGCAGCCAAGGACAGAATAATTCCCCCCTCCACTTT,CASSQGQNNSPLHF
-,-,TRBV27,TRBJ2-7,TGTGCCAGCAGTACCCCGGGGCAGGGGCTGCGCGAGCAGTACTTC,CASSTPGQGLREQYF
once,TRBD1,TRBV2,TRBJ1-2,TGTGCCAGCAGTGGACAGGGGGATAAGAGGGGCTACACCTTC,CASSGQGDKRGYTF
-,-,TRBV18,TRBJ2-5,TGTGCCAGCTCACCATCAGGCATCCAAGAGACCCAGTACTTC,CASSPSGIQETQYF